This T cell receptor (beta chain) originates from a study of shared clonotypes between healthy human individuals (dated by TCRdb to between 2020 and 2021). General notes on the study: A couple of women and three men aged 18 to 49 years were included in the cohort. Per donor, three plates each were used for CD4 naive and CD4 memory, two for CD8 naive, and one for CD8 memory. To estimate repertoire size and how much clonotype sharing occurs between individuals, the study deeply sequenced the blood TCR repertoires of roughly 5 healthy adults. To increase sequencing depth and limit assay-specific biases, TCR repertoire library preparation and sequencing were carried out by different laboratories using diverse techniques. Between about 0.85 and 9.5 billion PBMCs per donor were obtained by leukapheresis. The paper as a whole reports these results and caveats: Only blood was sampled, and tissue TCR repertoires likely differ from those in blood. Because the study included only a small number of donors, the genetic and exposure-history diversity represented was limited. Based on pairwise subsampling, the degree of clonotype sharing among donors was expected to be affected by sequencing depth. Naive subsets generally had larger estimated clonotype richness than memory subsets. Sharing across four donors was observed for about 5% of naive CD4, less than 4% of naive CD8, around 2.5% of memory CD4, and approximately 0.41% of memory CD8 clonotypes. Higher generation probabilities were observed for clonotypes shared by all four sorted-subset donors than for non-shared clonotypes. Incomplete sequencing was indicated by rarefaction of sorted-subset datasets, despite the large sequencing depth.

Trimming accounts for 4 bases at V and 7 bases at J, while the number of junction bases matched to no gene is 9. The CDR1 and CDR2 encoded by the germline V gene are SGHAT and FQNNGV. Including cysteine and phenylalanine, the CDR3 has 15 amino acids. Only the CDR3 portion is preserved as DNA: 45 bases, with reading frame beginning at the first base. CD8 naive samples were obtained by positive selection for CCR7 among CD45RO-negative cells, yielding a CD45RA+CCR7+ population from which TemRA cells were excluded. The donors were healthy, HIV-negative adults with no recently reported acute infections or vaccinations. Every donor was a Caucasian adult residing in Nashville, Tennessee, USA. Blood was collected by leukapheresis, and PBMCs were isolated by Ficoll-Histopaque density gradient centrifugation and then cryopreserved in liquid nitrogen vapor phase. Purity and quantity of every magnetically sorted T cell population were checked by analytical flow cytometry. Genomic DNA was isolated from every sorted fraction and measured by UV absorbance on a Nanodrop 2000c.

Turning to this clone: The target of this receptor is not known. No base-level quality is on record; no much larger clone is a single base apart.

Using the deep immunoSEQ assay, TCR CDR3 regions were amplified from genomic DNA by multiplex PCR. For each cell subset, the extracted genomic DNA was distributed evenly across all wells of several immunoSEQ 96-well plates, and each plate served as one replicate. For sorted subsets, roughly 190 ng of genomic DNA, equivalent to tens of thousands of T cell genomes, went into each replicate PCR. Purified libraries were measured with a Qubit 3.0 fluorometer, size-checked on a Bioanalyzer 2100, and measured again with the KAPA Library Quantification kit. A separate single-read 150-cycle Illumina NextSeq 550 flow cell was used to sequence each immunoSEQ 96-well plate. Per the authors' processing: Because the immunoSEQ output held only junctional sequences and lacked quality scores, the filtering could not match the filtering applied to full-length reads. To assign V/J genes and CDR3, sequences were annotated against IMGT germline references using PyIR, a Python wrapper for IgBLAST v1.9. Any read was removed if the V/J assignment was weak (E-value above 1e-6), the CDR3 was missing, or the read contained stop codons, out-of-frame junctions, or ambiguous translated residues. V3J clonotypes were defined as sequences sharing an identical inferred V gene, J gene, and CDR3 amino acid sequence. The percentage overlap between two repertoires was calculated by dividing the number of shared unique clonotypes by the size of the smaller repertoire. RTK rarefaction, the Chao1 estimator, and Recon v2.1 estimates of unobserved clonotypes were used to assess repertoire richness. Generation probabilities were computed with OLGA for all TCRbeta clonotypes obtained by the gDNA method from several donors. TCRdb obtained this table from immuneACCESS and retained in-frame rearrangements with V and J assigned. These tables miss some clones; where compared with another copy, unresolved V genes account for less than half of the shortfall, and the remainder is unexplained. Clonal size and the V and J genes are those of that table, whereas D and trimming came from the DNA. The sample table shows around 640,000 clones, and 95% to 96% are seen once. Roughly 0.1% of the sample belongs to the ten largest clones.

Sequencing input: naive CD8+ T cells sorted from blood. The meaning of the sample's cell subset or site label: CD45RA+CCR7+. The sequence joins TRBV11-2 to TRBJ1-4, with 7 central nucleotides matching TRBD1. The receptor was isolated from a woman aged 30 to 39 in good health. The nucleotide sequence reads as follows: TGTGCCAGCAGCTCCAGAGGGGGCTTGGGTGAAAAACTGTTTTTT. It translates as CASSSRGGLGEKLFF.